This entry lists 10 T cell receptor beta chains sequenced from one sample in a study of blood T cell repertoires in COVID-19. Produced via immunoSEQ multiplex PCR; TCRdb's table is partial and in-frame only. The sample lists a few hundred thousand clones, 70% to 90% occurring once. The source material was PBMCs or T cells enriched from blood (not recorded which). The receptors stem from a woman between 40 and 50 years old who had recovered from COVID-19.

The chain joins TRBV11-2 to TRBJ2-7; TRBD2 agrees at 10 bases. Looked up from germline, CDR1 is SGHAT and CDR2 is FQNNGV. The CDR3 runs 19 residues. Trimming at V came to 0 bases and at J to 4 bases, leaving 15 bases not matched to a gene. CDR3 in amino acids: CASSLDRRPSGSFLYEQYF. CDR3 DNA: TGTGCCAGCAGCTTAGACAGGAGACCTAGCGGGAGTTTTTTATACGAGCAGTACTTC.

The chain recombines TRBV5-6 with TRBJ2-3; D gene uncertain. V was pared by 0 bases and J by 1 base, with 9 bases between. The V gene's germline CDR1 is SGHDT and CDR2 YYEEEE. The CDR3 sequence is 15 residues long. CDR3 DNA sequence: TGTGCCAGCAGCTTGGATCTTGTAGGCACAGATACGCAGTATTTT. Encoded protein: CASSLDLVGTDTQYF.

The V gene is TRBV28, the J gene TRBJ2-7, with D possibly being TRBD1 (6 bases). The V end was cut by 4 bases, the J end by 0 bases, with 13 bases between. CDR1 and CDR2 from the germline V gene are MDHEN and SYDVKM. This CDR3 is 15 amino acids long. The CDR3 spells CASSYQDRSSYEQYF. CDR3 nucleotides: TGTGCCAGCAGTTACCAGGACAGAAGCTCCTACGAGCAGTACTTC.

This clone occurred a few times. CDR3 sequence reads: CASSHRRGLTGFNSPLHF. The CDR3 DNA reads as TGTGCCAGCAGCCATCGTAGAGGCCTGACAGGGTTTAATTCACCCCTCCACTTT. The chain carries TRBV7-9 and TRBJ1-6; TRBD1 agrees at 7 bases. There are 18 residues in the CDR3. V was clipped by 5 bases and J by 6 bases; unmatched bases: 16. CDR1 and CDR2 (germline): SEHNR, FQNEAQ (reference sequence).

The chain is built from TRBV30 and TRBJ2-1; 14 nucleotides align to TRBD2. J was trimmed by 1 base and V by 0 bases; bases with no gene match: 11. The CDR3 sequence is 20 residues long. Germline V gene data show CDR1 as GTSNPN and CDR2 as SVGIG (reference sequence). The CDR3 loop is CAWSVLRGLAGVESYNEQFF. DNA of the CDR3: TGTGCCTGGAGTGTATTACGGGGACTAGCGGGAGTAGAATCCTACAATGAGCAGTTCTTC.

In DNA form, the CDR3 reads TGTGCCAGCACACCCACCGGGAGGTTCTATGAGCAGTTCTTC. This codes for CASTPTGRFYEQFF. V gene TRBV25-1 combines with J gene TRBJ2-1, with 7 bases that match TRBD2. Losses at the gene ends were 7 bases for V and 8 bases for J; bases not matched to a gene: 11. Germline CDR1 and CDR2: MGHDK and SYGVNS. This CDR3 has 14 amino acids.

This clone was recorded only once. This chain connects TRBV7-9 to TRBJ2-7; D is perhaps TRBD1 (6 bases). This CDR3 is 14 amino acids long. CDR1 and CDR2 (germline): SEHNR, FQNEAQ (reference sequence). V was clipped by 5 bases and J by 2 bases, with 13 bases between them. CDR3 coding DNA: TGTGCCAGCAGCCCCCGGACAGATACCTACGAGCAGTACTTC. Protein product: CASSPRTDTYEQYF.

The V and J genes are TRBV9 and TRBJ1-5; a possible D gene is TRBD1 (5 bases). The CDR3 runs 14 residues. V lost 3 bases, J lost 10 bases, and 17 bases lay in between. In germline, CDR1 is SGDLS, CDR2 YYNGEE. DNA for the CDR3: TGTGCCAGCAGCGCTGGGGGGGGGAATCTACCCCAGCATTTT. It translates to CASSAGGGNLPQHF.

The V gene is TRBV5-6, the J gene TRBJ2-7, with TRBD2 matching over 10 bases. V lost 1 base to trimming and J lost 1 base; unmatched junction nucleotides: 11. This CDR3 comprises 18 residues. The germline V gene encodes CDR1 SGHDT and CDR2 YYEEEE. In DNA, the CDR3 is TGTGCCAGCAGCTTGCGGACTAGCGGCTCCAGTTCGTCCTACGAGCAGTACTTC. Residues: CASSLRTSGSSSSYEQYF.

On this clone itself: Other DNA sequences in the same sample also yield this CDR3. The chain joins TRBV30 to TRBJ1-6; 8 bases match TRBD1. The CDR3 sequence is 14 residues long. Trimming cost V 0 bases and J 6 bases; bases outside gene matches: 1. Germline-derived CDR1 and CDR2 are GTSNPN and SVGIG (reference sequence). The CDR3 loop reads CAWSVDRVNSPLHF. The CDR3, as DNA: TGTGCCTGGAGTGTGGACAGGGTTAATTCACCCCTCCACTTT.